These T cell receptor beta chains were read from a single sample in a study of ipilimumab plus nivolumab after autologous stem cell transplantation. TCRdb's table, derived via immunoSEQ multiplex PCR, lists solely in-frame clones and lacks some. The sample has a few thousand clones, about 80% seen once; the top ten hold roughly 10%. Sample: PBMCs, taken in a trial of ipilimumab plus nivolumab as post-transplant consolidation. Receptors originate from a male donor with primary mediastinal lymphoma. Each CDR3 is given with its conserved first and last residue. The order of the fields is clone size, V gene, J gene, CDR3 protein. The listing skips clone size in some rows; elsewhere it reads once, few, many or a size class.

>-|TRBV7-2|TRBJ2-3
CASSTAPESGGAWADTQYF
>-|TRBV19|TRBJ2-1
CASSRRGRVNEQFF
>-|TRBV28|TRBJ1-2
CASSSRIYGYTF
>-|TRBV7-6|TRBJ1-3
CASSSIPTRSGNTIYF
>-|TRBV19|TRBJ2-5
CASSTGTLGRETQYF
>-|TRBV6-5|TRBJ2-5
CASSYSSIEGETQYF
>-|TRBV6-1|TRBJ1-1
CASSDPARGTEAFF
>-|TRBV10-2|TRBJ2-5
CASSVGETQYF
>once|TRBV14|TRBJ1-1
CASSQTNRGPTEAFF
>-|TRBV7-9|TRBJ2-3
CASSLPGVGTDTQYF
>-|TRBV9|TRBJ2-2
CASSEPTWGTDFSGELFF
>-|TRBV6-1|TRBJ2-3
CASSESPLAGTDTQYF
>-|TRBV5-1|TRBJ2-7
CASSGTVPYEQYF
>-|TRBV5-8|TRBJ2-1
CASSSDWGSAYNEQFF
>-|TRBV19|TRBJ1-1
CASSEKLNTEAFF
>-|TRBV27|TRBJ1-1
CASSPGTGVLWAFF
>-|TRBV9|TRBJ2-3
CASSPRPSGDTQYF
>few|TRBV11-3|TRBJ2-3
CASSRGPTDTQYF
>-|TRBV5-1|TRBJ2-7
CASSLVPGEAYEQYF
>-|TRBV5-1|TRBJ1-4
CASSPDGGEKLFF
>-|TRBV5-1|TRBJ2-3
CASSFGTSGGQDTQYF
>-|TRBV7-2|TRBJ1-6
CASSLVGDRSPLHF
>-|TRBV5-5|TRBJ2-2
CASSLGGDWSSGELFF
>-|TRBV11-2|TRBJ2-1
CASSLVNGDEQFF
>-|TRBV19|TRBJ2-7
CASSIGDLTYEQYF
>-|TRBV27|TRBJ2-3
CASSPGQGWDTQYF
>-|TRBV6-1|TRBJ2-1
CASSEVPYNEQFF
>-|TRBV7-3|TRBJ1-5
CASSLVLWDQPQHF